The next 26 T cell receptor beta chains were all read from a single sample in a study of CD4 T cell repertoires in COVID-19. Assay used: immunoSEQ multiplex PCR; TCRdb lists only in-frame clones, some missing. This sample carries approximately 75,000 clones, about 83% of them seen once, and the ten largest clones take 0.45% to 0.6%. The sample consisted of CD4+ T cells from peripheral blood, taken after recovery from COVID-19. These receptor sequences come from a human donor who had COVID-19.

The chain links TRBV9 to TRBJ1-4; D unresolved. Trimming cost V 3 bases and J 7 bases, with 13 bases left between them. CDR1 SGDLS and CDR2 YYNGEE come from the germline V gene. The CDR3 contains 14 residues. CDR3 loop: CASSARWDSEKLFF. CDR3 DNA: TGTGCCAGCAGCGCTAGGTGGGATTCTGAAAAACTGTTTTTT.

This clone was observed a single time. The rearrangement joins TRBV7-2 to TRBJ2-1; possibly TRBD1 for D (6 bases). The CDR3 length is 15 residues. The germline gives CDR1 SGHTA, CDR2 FQGNSA. V shed 5 bases and J shed 4 bases, with 15 bases lying between them. CDR3 DNA sequence: TGTGCCAGCAGCCAAGGGGGTCTAGGGTACAATGAGCAGTTCTTC. This gives the protein CASSQGGLGYNEQFF.

The rearrangement links TRBV11-3 to TRBJ2-2, with D hard to call. Trimming removed 2 bases at V and 6 bases at J, with 7 bases between. Per germline, CDR1 SGHNT and CDR2 YENEEA. The CDR3 is made up of 13 amino acids. The CDR3 protein is CASSLYGAGELFF. The CDR3 DNA reads as TGTGCCAGCAGCTTATATGGGGCCGGGGAGCTGTTTTTT.

V gene TRBV5-1 combines with J gene TRBJ2-1, with D tentatively TRBD1 or TRBD2 (7 bases each). This CDR3 region has 15 residues. Trimming took 1 base from V and 5 from J, leaving 13 bases between them. The germline gives CDR1 SGHRS, CDR2 YFSETQ. CDR3 region: CASSLRSGGDNEQFF. Here the CDR3 DNA reads TGCGCCAGCAGCTTGCGGTCAGGGGGGGACAATGAGCAGTTCTTC.

The CDR3 nucleotides read TGTGCCAGTAGTAAAGCCTACAATCAGCCCCAGCATTTT. Its translation: CASSKAYNQPQHF. The V and J genes are TRBV19 and TRBJ1-5; no clear D. This CDR3 is 13 amino acids long. Trimming stripped 4 bases from V and 3 bases from J, with 7 bases between. Looked up from germline, CDR1 is LNHDA and CDR2 is SQIVND (reference sequence). The full variable domain, with the rest looked up from reference TRBV19 and TRBJ1-5, is DGGITQSPKYLFRKEGQNVTLSCEQNLNHDAMYWYRQDPGQGLRLIYYSQIVNDFQKGDIAEGYSVSREKKESFPLTVTSAQKNPTAFYLCASSKAYNQPQHFGDGTRLSIL.

The rearrangement uses TRBV5-8 and TRBJ1-5; D is possibly TRBD1 (6 bases). The CDR3 runs 16 residues. The V gene's germline CDR1 is SGHTS and CDR2 YDEGEE. Trimming removed 1 base from V and 2 bases from J, with 13 bases in between. The CDR3 DNA reads TGTGCCAGCAGCTTGCGATTGGGGGGCGGCAATCAGCCCCAGCATTTT. It is translated as CASSLRLGGGNQPQHF.

The chain joins TRBV6-5 to TRBJ1-1; D unresolved. The germline V gene encodes CDR1 MNHEY and CDR2 SVGAGI. Trimming stripped 6 bases from V and 6 bases from J, with 14 bases between. The CDR3 sequence is 13 residues long. The CDR3 nucleotides are TGTGCCAGCAGCCGTTGGGAGGGCGCTGAAGCTTTCTTT. Amino acid sequence: CASSRWEGAEAFF.

In its sample, this clone was seen a few times. The chain is built from TRBV4-1 and TRBJ1-2; D gene uncertain. CDR3 size: 15 residues. Trimming left V 3 bases short and J 2 bases short, with 13 bases between. CDR1 and CDR2 (germline): MGHRA, YSYEKL. DNA of the CDR3: TGCGCCAGCAGCCAGCAATTAGACACCAACTATGGCTACACCTTC. Translated, it gives CASSQQLDTNYGYTF.

The rearrangement uses TRBV5-1 and TRBJ2-2, with D perhaps given as TRBD1 or TRBD2 (6 bases each). Trimming took 4 bases from V and 6 from J, leaving 16 bases between them. The length of the CDR3 is 15 residues. Per germline, CDR1 SGHRS and CDR2 YFSETQ. The DNA of the CDR3 is TGCGCCAGCAGCCTGGGGGCGGAGGGGTCCGGGGAGCTGTTTTTT. Translation gives CASSLGAEGSGELFF.

The chain carries TRBV5-1 and TRBJ1-1; 11 bases are a match to TRBD1. J was trimmed by 4 bases and V by 3 bases; bases with no gene match: 2. CDR3 length equals 14 residues. Germline CDR1 and CDR2: SGHRS and YFSETQ. CDR3 sequence reads: CASSWTGGFTEAFF. In nucleotides, the CDR3 is TGCGCCAGCAGCTGGACAGGGGGCTTCACTGAAGCTTTCTTT.

This chain uses TRBV3-1 (or the pseudogene TRBV3-2) with TRBJ2-2; D unresolved. The CDR3 has 13 amino acids. V was cut by 4 bases and J by 6 bases, with 9 bases left in between. Germline lookup yields CDR1 LGHDT and CDR2 YNNKEL (reference sequence). The CDR3 protein is CASSRTLAGELFF. The CDR3 coding sequence is TGTGCCAGCAGCCGCACTCTCGCCGGGGAGCTGTTTTTT.

In this sample, this clone turned up a few times. This chain links TRBV19 with TRBJ2-7; TRBD1 matches at 10 bases. The CDR3 runs 15 residues. V dropped 4 bases and J dropped 5; count of bases not matched to a gene: 8. CDR1 LNHDA and CDR2 SQIVND come from the germline V gene (reference sequence). CDR3 protein: CASSTDRGRRNEQYF. The CDR3 bases are TGTGCCAGTAGTACCGACAGGGGGCGAAGAAACGAGCAGTACTTC.

The count of this clone is one. The chain is built from TRBV18 and TRBJ2-3; 7 nucleotides align to TRBD2. The CDR3 covers 16 residues. V shed 0 bases and J 1 base; nucleotides not matched to a gene: 4. CDR1 is KGHSH and CDR2 is LQKENI in the germline V gene. CDR3 region: CASSPPDRGGTDTQYF. In nucleotides, the CDR3 is TGTGCCAGCTCACCACCGGACCGGGGGGGCACAGATACGCAGTATTTT. Full variable domain (remainder filled in from reference TRBV18 and TRBJ2-3): NAGVMQNPRHLVRRRGQEARLRCSPMKGHSHVYWYRQLPEEGLKFMVYLQKENIIDESGMPKERFSAEFPKEGPSILRIQQVVRGDSAAYFCASSPPDRGGTDTQYFGPGTRLTVL.

The CDR3 sequence: CASSLSGNSNQPQHF. The CDR3 nucleotides are TGTGCCAGCAGCTTAAGTGGCAATAGCAATCAGCCCCAGCATTTT. The V and J genes are TRBV7-3 and TRBJ1-5; no clear D gene. This CDR3 contains 15 residues. Germline V gene sequence: CDR1 SGHTA, CDR2 FQGTGA. Trimming took 1 base from V and 0 from J, leaving 7 bases between them.

Note on this clone: Other nucleotide sequences in the sample specify the same CDR3. The V gene is TRBV7-8, the J gene TRBJ2-1; D not resolved. Germline CDR1 is SGHVS and CDR2 is FQNEAQ. The germline V and J ends were trimmed by 5 bases and 7 bases, with 9 bases remaining between them. This CDR3 comprises 12 residues. The CDR3 bases are TGTGCCAGCAGCCCTGCTATGAATGAGCAGTTCTTC. It translates to CASSPAMNEQFF.

CDR3 DNA: TGTGCCAGCAGCACGGGACTAGCGGGGGGGCAAGAGACCCAGTACTTC. Translated: CASSTGLAGGQETQYF. The chain links TRBV7-2 to TRBJ2-5; TRBD2 matches 16 bases. The CDR3 consists of 16 residues. Trimming cost V 5 bases and J 2 bases; bases outside gene matches: 2. Germline V gene lookup returns CDR1 SGHTA and CDR2 FQGNSA.

This chain connects TRBV5-1 to TRBJ2-6, with 7 positions matching TRBD1. The CDR3 is made up of 17 amino acids. The V gene's germline CDR1 is SGHRS and CDR2 YFSETQ. V gave up 2 bases and J gave up 2 bases; unmatched junction bases: 7. This chain's CDR3 is CASSFTHRGAGANVLTF. The CDR3 coding sequence is TGCGCCAGCAGCTTTACTCACAGGGGAGCTGGGGCCAACGTCCTGACTTTC.

The chain uses TRBV7-9 and TRBJ2-3; no clear D. V gave up 1 base and J gave up 1 base, with 9 bases separating them. Germline lookup yields CDR1 SEHNR and CDR2 FQNEAQ (reference sequence). The CDR3 is made up of 15 amino acids. CDR3 in DNA: TGTGCCAGCAGCTTAGGCGGTGGCGGCACAGATACGCAGTATTTT. Translation: CASSLGGGGTDTQYF.

This chain joins TRBV10-3 and TRBJ1-2; TRBD1 matches at 7 bases. CDR3 size: 14 residues. Trimming took 7 bases from V and 4 from J; bases not matched to a gene: 9. Germline V gene lookup returns CDR1 ENHRY and CDR2 SYGVKD. CDR3 sequence: CAITQGQPGYGYTF. For the CDR3, the DNA is TGTGCCATCACCCAGGGACAGCCCGGCTATGGCTACACCTTC.

V usage is TRBV7-2 and J usage is TRBJ2-7; 8 bases fit TRBD2. The germline gives CDR1 SGHTA, CDR2 FQGNSA. The V and J ends lost 3 bases and 2 bases, in that order; junction bases with no gene match: 3. The CDR3 loop spans 14 amino acids. The CDR3 DNA reads TGTGCCAGCAGCTTCAGCGGGGGTACCTACGAGCAGTACTTC. Translated, it gives CASSFSGGTYEQYF.

The chain couples TRBV10-2 to TRBJ1-5; D ambiguous. The CDR3 is 13 residues long. V lost 0 bases and J lost 7, with 7 bases in between. CDR1 and CDR2 (germline): WSHSY, SAAADI. CDR3 residues: CASSESTLQPQHF. The CDR3 nucleotides read TGCGCCAGCAGTGAGTCGACTCTCCAGCCCCAGCATTTT.

This chain joins TRBV7-2 and TRBJ2-5, with TRBD2 identical over 7 bases. Unmatched junction bases numbered 10, after V lost 7 bases and J lost 2 bases. Germline CDR1 reads SGHTA; CDR2 reads FQGNSA. This CDR3 comprises 15 residues. The CDR3 coding sequence is TGTGCCAGCATCCTGGCGGCGGGAGAACAAGAGACCCAGTACTTC. This translates into CASILAAGEQETQYF.

J is TRBJ2-7 and V is TRBV9; 8 nucleotides agree with TRBD1. V shed 4 bases and J 3 bases; nucleotides not matched to a gene: 9. Germline CDR1 SGDLS, CDR2 YYNGEE. The CDR3 contains 15 residues. The CDR3: CASSPTDRAHYEQYF. The CDR3 nucleotides read TGTGCCAGCAGCCCAACGGACAGGGCCCACTACGAGCAGTACTTC.

In this sample, this clone turned up a few times. The chain links TRBV28 to TRBJ2-5; D unclear. V lost 6 bases and J 3 bases, leaving 20 bases between the germline ends. Germline assignment: CDR1 MDHEN and CDR2 SYDVKM. The CDR3 extends over 16 amino acids. CDR3 coding DNA: TGTGCCAGCAGCCCACCCCGGTACAGCGACAAAGAGACCCAGTACTTC. Its protein product is CASSPPRYSDKETQYF.

The chain recombines TRBV27 with TRBJ2-7; maybe TRBD2 (5 bases). V shed 5 bases and J shed 2 bases, with 13 bases lying between them. Germline assignment: CDR1 MNHEY and CDR2 SMNVEV (reference sequence). The CDR3 runs to 14 residues. The CDR3 sequence is CASSPSGNTYEQYF. The CDR3 nucleotides are TGTGCCAGCAGTCCGAGCGGAAACACCTACGAGCAGTACTTC.

The J gene is TRBJ2-2, the V gene TRBV9; D remains ambiguous. Germline CDR1 is SGDLS and CDR2 is YYNGEE. V shed 4 bases and J shed 1 base, with 14 bases lying between them. The CDR3 covers 16 residues. The CDR3 here is CASSLLKVENTGELFF. CDR3 DNA: TGTGCCAGCAGCCTCCTAAAGGTAGAGAACACCGGGGAGCTGTTTTTT. Looking up the rest from reference TRBV9 and TRBJ2-2 gives the full variable domain: DSGVTQTPKHLITATGQRVTLRCSPRSGDLSVYWYQQSLDQGLQFLIQYYNGEERAKGNILERFSAQQFPDLHSELNLSSLELGDSALYFCASSLLKVENTGELFFGEGSRLTVL.